Detailed here is one T cell receptor beta chain. The data belong to a study of blood T cell repertoires in COVID-19. Study in general: From the United States, Italy and Spain came samples of acute and convalescent COVID-19. T cells, B-cell-depleted T cells, or PBMCs provided the cDNA or gDNA that served as material.

Sequencing used immunoSEQ multiplex PCR; TCRdb keeps in-frame clones, though not all of them. The table has 300,000 to 450,000 clones, 70% to 90% seen once; the top ten hold about 10%. Seattle's cohort entered during active infection and was followed longitudinally. There are 16 residues in the CDR3. The V segment lost 4 bases and the J segment 0 bases; nucleotides outside the gene matches: 4. Per germline, CDR1 SGHVS and CDR2 FQNEAQ. The chain is built from TRBV7-8 and TRBJ1-3, with 9 bases lining up with TRBD1. Source material: peripheral blood. This clonotype originated in a woman aged 25 to 39 with COVID-19, enrolled during active disease. In DNA form, the CDR3 reads TGTGCCAGCAGCTGGGGACAGGGTCTCTCTGGAAACACCATATATTTT. Amino acids: CASSWGQGLSGNTIYF. Variable domain in full (rest from reference TRBV7-8 and TRBJ1-3): GAGVSQSPRYKVAKRGQDVALRCDPISGHVSLFWYQQALGQGPEFLTYFQNEAQLDKSGLPSDRFFAERPEGSVSTLKIQRTQQEDSAVYLCASSWGQGLSGNTIYFGEGSWLTVV.